The T cell receptor (beta chain) described here comes from a study of blood T cell repertoires in COVID-19. For the study at large: Samples came from the United States, Italy and Spain, spanning acute and convalescent COVID-19.

Measured with immunoSEQ multiplex PCR; TCRdb has only the in-frame clones, and not every one. The repertoire holds fewer than 150,000 clones, approximately 84% seen once, with about 8.1% in the top ten. Sample: peripheral blood. The clonotype was recovered from a middle-aged woman with acute or convalescent COVID-19.

CDR3 sequence reads: CAWTQGSYEQYF. CDR3 DNA sequence: TGTGCCTGGACACAGGGCTCCTACGAGCAGTACTTC. The chain joins TRBV30 to TRBJ2-7, with D possibly being TRBD1 (6 bases). Germline lookup yields CDR1 GTSNPN and CDR2 SVGIG (reference sequence). Trimming left V 4 bases short and J 0 bases short, with 7 bases between. The CDR3 runs 12 residues. Drawing the rest from reference TRBV30 and TRBJ2-7, the complete variable domain is SQTIHQWPATLVQPVGSPLSLECTVEGTSNPNLYWYRQAAGRGLQLLFYSVGIGQISSEVPQNLSASRPQDRQFILSSKKLLLSDSGFYLCAWTQGSYEQYFGPGTRLTVT.